Sequencing of this TCR beta chain was carried out in a study of OX40 agonist ivuxolimab in advanced cancers. This table comes from immunoSEQ multiplex PCR, and its TCRdb copy is limited to in-frame clones, with some not included. This sample has about 98,000 clones, with around nine tenths found just once. CDR1 is LNHDA and CDR2 is SQIVND in the germline V gene (reference sequence). The junction had 17 bases not matched to a gene; V was cut back by 5 bases and J by 8 bases. The CDR3 consists of 17 residues. The origin of this receptor is an adult with an advanced solid tumor such as melanoma, head and neck, liver or kidney cancer. The chain combines TRBV19 with TRBJ2-2, with 7 bases aligning to TRBD2. The material was CD4+ or CD8+ T cells sorted from blood, obtained in a trial of the OX40 agonist ivuxolimab. Here the CDR3 reads CASSVRLVGGFSGELFF. CDR3 DNA sequence: TGTGCCAGTAGTGTCCGACTAGTGGGGGGGTTCAGTGGGGAGCTGTTTTTT.